This T cell receptor (beta chain) was obtained from a study of blood T cells in healthy people across ages. Background on the study: Capture via template switching afforded approximately one barcoded beta molecule per two T cells.

The CDR3 totals 15 residues. V dropped 2 bases and J dropped 2 bases, with 13 bases sitting between them. Germline V CDR1 and CDR2: DFQATT, SNEGSKA (reference sequence). A J-beta primer mix and a sample-barcoded 5' primer were used in a second PCR of about 6 to 12 cycles. A template-switch adaptor containing 12 random nucleotides labeled each cDNA molecule. In TCRdb, the 5' RACE reads were re-called with MiXCR into one record per CDR3 protein. This sample carries about 1.6 million distinct CDR3 sequences, almost 35% of them seen once, and the ten largest clones take 11%. Every sample yielded at least 6.5 million isolated PBMCs. As for this clonotype: It is likely a read error, because the conserved phenylalanine at the end of the CDR3 is missing.

The sequence was collected from a woman in her thirties in good health. The J gene is TRBJ1-5, the V gene TRBV20-1; maybe TRBD1 (6 bases). The sample was blood. The chain's CDR3 is CSARNVGAGNQPQHC. DNA of the CDR3: TGCAGTGCTAGAAATGTGGGGGCTGGCAATCAGCCCCAGCATTGT.